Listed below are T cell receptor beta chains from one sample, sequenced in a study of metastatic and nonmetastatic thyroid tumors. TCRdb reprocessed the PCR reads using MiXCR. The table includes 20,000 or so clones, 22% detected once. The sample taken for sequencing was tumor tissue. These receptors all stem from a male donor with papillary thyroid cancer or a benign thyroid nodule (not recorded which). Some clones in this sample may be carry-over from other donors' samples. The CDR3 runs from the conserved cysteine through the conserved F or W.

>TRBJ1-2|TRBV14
CASSQSGTGNYGYTF
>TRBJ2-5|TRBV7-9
CASSLSGEETQYF
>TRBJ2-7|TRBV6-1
CASRAGEQLVTRYEQYF
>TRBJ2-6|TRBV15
CATSDIAGISGANVLTF
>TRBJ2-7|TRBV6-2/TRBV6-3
CASTLMDGSSYEQYF
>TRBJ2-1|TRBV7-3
CASSLVGASGIYNEQFF
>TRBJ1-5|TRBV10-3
CAISNSVGEPQHF
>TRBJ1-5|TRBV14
CASSQGVWQPQHF
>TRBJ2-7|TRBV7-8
CASSLGTSYEQNF
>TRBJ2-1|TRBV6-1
CARSPRGLALFF
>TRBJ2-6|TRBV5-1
CASSGGQEAGANVLTF
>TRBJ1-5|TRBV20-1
CSAVTGGWNQPQHF
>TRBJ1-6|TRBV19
CGSSRQGFNSPLHF
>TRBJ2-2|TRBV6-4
CASSDEGTSNTGELFF
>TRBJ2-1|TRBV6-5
CASSPRTSGRVRNEQFF
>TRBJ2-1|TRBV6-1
CASNPLAGVLGEQFF
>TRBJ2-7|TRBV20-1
CSARDPASARTYEQYF
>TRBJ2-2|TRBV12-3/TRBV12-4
CASSWQGDTGELFF
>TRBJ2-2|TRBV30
CACLSAPQTGELFF
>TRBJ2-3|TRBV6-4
CASSEGDNTDTQYF
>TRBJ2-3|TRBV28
CASSLQGTDTQYF
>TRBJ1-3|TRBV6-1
CASRSGTAGNTIYF
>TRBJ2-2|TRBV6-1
CASSLLWTGELFF
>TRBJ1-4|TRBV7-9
CASRGITNEKLFF
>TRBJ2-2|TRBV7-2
CARRLGDTGELFF
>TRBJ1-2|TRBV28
CASSLSRTIGGYTF
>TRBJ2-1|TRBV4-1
CASSQERTGGNEQFF
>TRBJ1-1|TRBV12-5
CASGSQGDTEAFF
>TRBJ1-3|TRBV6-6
CASSYEGGGSGNTIYF
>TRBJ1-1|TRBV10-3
CATSGQPGDTEAFF
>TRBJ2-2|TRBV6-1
CANPLNPGTANTGELFF
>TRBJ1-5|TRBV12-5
CASGSPDSLKSQPQHF
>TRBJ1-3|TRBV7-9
CASSFILSSANTIYF
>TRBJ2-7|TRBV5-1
CASSSGQGTYEQYF
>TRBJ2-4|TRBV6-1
CASSQGGENIQYF
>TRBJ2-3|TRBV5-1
CASSAEKYTQYF